Detailed here is one T cell receptor (beta chain). In Seattle, patients joined the study during active infection and were tracked longitudinally. Trimming took 5 bases from V and 2 from J, leaving 12 bases between them. Germline V gives CDR1 MDHEN, CDR2 SYDVKM. This CDR3 has 15 residues. The sample comes from a study of blood T cell repertoires in COVID-19. Study-wide context: Nucleic acid was either cDNA or gDNA, and it came from T cells, B-cell-depleted T cells, or PBMCs.

Generated by immunoSEQ multiplex PCR, the TCRdb table keeps only in-frame clones and is missing some. The sample lists about 260,000 clones, about 90% occurring once. The chain links TRBV28 to TRBJ2-2, with D possibly being TRBD1 (6 bases). The sequence came from a woman in her seventies with COVID-19, enrolled during active disease. The specimen sequenced was peripheral blood. CDR3 sequence: CASSQEQGNTGELFF. The CDR3, as DNA: TGTGCCAGCAGTCAGGAACAGGGAAACACCGGGGAGCTGTTTTTT.